Below, one T cell receptor (beta chain) is given with its context. Its specificity is unknown. One end of the junction fails to match germline, which may point to a read error. The data are from a study of post-analysis software for immune sequencing data. Looking at the study overall: Relapsing-remitting, secondary progressive and progressive-relapsing forms of multiple sclerosis all featured among disease courses. Study-wide results and caveats: By F measure, samples from a shared preparation batch strongly co-clustered. Elevated frequency relative to controls characterized roughly five TRBV segments in patients, TRBV5-6, TRBV5-1 and TRBV20-1 among them. Multiple sclerosis patients had significantly lower normalized Chao1 diversity than controls.

The CDR3 has 17 residues. Per the germline V gene, CDR1 is ENHRY and CDR2 is SYGVKD. Libraries were made from TCR beta cDNA, and they carried unique molecular identifiers. A population of 1 to 10 million T cells gave rise to approximately 530,000 cDNA molecules. Each CDR3 protein is one row after TCRdb ran MiXCR on the PCR reads. The repertoire holds hundreds of thousands of distinct CDR3 sequences, around 27% seen once, with around 0.55% in the top ten. The TCR sequence derives from a girl under 18 with multiple sclerosis. Sequencing used blood. This chain joins TRBV10-3 and TRBJ1-2; D remains ambiguous. The CDR3 DNA reads as TGTGCCAACAGTGATATCCCGGAAGGCAGGCTGAACTATGGCTACACCTTC. This sequence encodes CANSDIPEGRLNYGYTF.